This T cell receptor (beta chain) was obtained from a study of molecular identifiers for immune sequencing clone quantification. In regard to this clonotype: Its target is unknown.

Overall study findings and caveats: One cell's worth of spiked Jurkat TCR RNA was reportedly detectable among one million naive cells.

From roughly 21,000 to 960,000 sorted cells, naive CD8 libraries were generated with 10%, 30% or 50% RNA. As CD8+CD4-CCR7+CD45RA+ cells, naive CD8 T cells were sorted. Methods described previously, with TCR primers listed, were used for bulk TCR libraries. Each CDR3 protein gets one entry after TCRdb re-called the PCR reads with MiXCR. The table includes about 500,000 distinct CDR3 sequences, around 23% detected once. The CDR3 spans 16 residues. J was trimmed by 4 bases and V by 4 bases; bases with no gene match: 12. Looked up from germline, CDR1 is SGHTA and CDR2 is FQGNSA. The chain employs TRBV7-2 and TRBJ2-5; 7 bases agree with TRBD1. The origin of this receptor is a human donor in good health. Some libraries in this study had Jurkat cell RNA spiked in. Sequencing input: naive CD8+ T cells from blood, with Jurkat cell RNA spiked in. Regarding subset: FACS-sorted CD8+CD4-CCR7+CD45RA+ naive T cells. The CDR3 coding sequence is TGTGCCAGCAGCTCCCCCACATCGACAGGGTCAGAGACCCAGTACTTC. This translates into CASSSPTSTGSETQYF.